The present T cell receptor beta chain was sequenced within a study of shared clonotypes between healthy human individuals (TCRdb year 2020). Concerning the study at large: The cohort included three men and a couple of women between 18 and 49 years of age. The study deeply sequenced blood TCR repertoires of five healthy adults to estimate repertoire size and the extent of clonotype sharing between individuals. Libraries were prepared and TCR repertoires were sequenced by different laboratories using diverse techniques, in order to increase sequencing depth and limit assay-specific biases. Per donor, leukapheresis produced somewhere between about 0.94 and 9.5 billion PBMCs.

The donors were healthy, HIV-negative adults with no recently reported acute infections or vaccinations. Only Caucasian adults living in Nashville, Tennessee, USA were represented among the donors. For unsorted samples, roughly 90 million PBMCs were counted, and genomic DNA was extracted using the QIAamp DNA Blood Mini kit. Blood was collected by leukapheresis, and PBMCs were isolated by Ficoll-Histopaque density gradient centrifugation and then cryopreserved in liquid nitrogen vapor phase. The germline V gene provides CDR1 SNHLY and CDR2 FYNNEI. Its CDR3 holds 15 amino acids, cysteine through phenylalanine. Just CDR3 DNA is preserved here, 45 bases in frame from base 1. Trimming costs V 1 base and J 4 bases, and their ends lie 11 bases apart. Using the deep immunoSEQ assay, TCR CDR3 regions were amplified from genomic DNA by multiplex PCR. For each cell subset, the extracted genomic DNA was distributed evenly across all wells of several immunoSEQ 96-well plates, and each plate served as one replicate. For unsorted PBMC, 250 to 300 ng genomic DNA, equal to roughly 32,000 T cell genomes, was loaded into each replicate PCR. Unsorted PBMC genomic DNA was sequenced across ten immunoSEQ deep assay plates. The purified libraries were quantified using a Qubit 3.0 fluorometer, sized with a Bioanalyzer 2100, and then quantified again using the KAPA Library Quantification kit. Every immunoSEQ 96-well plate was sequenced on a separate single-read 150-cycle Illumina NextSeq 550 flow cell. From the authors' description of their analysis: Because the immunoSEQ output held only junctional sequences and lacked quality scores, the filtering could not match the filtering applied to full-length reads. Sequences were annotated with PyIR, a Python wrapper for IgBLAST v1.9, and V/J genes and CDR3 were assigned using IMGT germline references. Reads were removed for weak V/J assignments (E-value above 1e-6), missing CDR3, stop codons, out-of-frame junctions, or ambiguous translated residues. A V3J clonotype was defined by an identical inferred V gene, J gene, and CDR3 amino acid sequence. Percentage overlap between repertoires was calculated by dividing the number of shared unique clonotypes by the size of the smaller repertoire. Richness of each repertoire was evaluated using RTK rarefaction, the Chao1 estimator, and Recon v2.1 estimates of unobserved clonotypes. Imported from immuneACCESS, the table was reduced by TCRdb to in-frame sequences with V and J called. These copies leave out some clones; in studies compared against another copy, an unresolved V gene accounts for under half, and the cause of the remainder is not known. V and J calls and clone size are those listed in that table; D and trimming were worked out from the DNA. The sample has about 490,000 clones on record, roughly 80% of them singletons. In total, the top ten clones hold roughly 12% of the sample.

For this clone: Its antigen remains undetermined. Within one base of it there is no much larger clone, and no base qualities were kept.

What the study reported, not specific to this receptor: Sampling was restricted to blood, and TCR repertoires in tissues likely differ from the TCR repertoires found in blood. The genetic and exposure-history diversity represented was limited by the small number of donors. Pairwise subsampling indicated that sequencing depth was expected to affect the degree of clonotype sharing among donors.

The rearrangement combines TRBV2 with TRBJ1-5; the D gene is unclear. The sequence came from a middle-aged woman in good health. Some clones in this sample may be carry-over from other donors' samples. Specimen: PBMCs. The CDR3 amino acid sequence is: CASSEDLGRNQPQHF. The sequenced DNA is TGTGCCAGCAGTGAAGATTTGGGTCGTAATCAGCCCCAGCATTTT.